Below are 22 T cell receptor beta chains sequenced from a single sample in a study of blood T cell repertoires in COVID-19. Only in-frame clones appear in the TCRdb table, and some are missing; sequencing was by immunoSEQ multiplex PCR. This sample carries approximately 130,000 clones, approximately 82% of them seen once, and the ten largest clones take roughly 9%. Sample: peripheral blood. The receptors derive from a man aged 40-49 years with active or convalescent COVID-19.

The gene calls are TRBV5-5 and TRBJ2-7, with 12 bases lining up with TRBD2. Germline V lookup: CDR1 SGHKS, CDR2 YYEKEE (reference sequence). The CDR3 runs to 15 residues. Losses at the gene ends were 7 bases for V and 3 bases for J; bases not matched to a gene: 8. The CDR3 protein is CASDRVLAGGYEQYF. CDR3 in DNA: TGTGCCAGCGACAGGGTACTAGCGGGGGGCTACGAGCAGTACTTC.

The CDR3 DNA sequence: TGTGCCAGCAGTGAGGACAGGGTTAGAATGCCGGACACTGAAGCTTTCTTT. Translation gives CASSEDRVRMPDTEAFF. The rearrangement uses TRBV25-1 and TRBJ1-1; 8 bases fit TRBD1. This CDR3 has 17 amino acids. Germline CDR1 and CDR2: MGHDK and SYGVNS. The junction had 12 bases not matched to a gene; V was cut back by 3 bases and J by 3 bases. The variable domain in full, with the rest retrieved from reference TRBV25-1 and TRBJ1-1, is EADIYQTPRYLVIGTGKKITLECSQTMGHDKMYWYQQDPGMELHLIHYSYGVNSTEKGDLSSESTVSRIRTEHFPLTLESARPSHTSQYLCASSEDRVRMPDTEAFFGQGTRLTVV.

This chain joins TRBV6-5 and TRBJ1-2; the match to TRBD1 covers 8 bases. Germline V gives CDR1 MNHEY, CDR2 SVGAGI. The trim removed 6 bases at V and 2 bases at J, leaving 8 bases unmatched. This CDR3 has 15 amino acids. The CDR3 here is CASRATGVDNYGYTF. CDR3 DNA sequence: TGTGCCAGCAGGGCGACAGGGGTGGACAACTATGGCTACACCTTC.

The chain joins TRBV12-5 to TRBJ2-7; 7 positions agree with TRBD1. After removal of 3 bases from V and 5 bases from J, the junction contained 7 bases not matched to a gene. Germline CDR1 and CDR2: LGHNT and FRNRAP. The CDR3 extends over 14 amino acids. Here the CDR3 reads CASGFDRASDEQYF. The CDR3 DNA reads TGTGCTAGTGGTTTCGACAGGGCCTCGGACGAGCAGTACTTC.

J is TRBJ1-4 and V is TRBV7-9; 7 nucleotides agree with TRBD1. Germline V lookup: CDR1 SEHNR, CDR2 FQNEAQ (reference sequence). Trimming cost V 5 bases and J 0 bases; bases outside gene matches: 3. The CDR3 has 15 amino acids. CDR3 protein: CASSPGQTTNEKLFF. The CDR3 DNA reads TGTGCCAGCAGCCCGGGACAGACAACTAATGAAAAACTGTTTTTT.

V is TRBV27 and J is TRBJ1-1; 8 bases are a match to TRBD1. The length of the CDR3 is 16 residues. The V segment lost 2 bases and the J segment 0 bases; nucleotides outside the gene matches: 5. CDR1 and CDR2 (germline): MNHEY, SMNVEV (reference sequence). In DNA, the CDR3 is TGTGCCAGCAGTTTAAGGGCAGGGGGCTTGAACACTGAAGCTTTCTTT. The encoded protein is CASSLRAGGLNTEAFF.

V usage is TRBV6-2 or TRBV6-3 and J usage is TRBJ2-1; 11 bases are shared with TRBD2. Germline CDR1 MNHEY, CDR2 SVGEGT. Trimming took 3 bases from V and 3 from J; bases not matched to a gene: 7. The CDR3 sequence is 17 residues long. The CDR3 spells CASSYSPLAGVYNEQFF. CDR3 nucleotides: TGTGCCAGCAGTTATTCACCACTAGCGGGGGTCTACAATGAGCAGTTCTTC.

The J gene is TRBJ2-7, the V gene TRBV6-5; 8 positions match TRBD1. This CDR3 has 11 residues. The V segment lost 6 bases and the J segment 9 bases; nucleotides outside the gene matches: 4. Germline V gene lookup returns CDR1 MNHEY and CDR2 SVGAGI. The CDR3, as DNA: TGTGCCAGCAGCCGCGGGACAGGGCAGTACTTC. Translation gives CASSRGTGQYF.

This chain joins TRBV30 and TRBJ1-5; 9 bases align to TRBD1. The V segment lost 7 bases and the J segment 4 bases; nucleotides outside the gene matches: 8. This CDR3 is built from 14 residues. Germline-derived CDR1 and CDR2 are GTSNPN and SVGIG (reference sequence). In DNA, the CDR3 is TGTGCCTCCACGACAGGGGGTGGGAATCAGCCCCAGCATTTT. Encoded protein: CASTTGGGNQPQHF.

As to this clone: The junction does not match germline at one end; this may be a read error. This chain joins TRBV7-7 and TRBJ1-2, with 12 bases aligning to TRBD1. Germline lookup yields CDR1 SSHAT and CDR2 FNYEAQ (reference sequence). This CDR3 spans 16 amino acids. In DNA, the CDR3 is TGTGCTAGCAGGCTCGGGACAGGGGGCCGTCACTATGGCTACACCTTC. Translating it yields CASRLGTGGRHYGYTF. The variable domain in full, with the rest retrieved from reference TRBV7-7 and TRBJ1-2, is GAGVSQSPRYKVTKRGQDVTLRCDPISSHATLYWYQQALGQGPEFLTYFNYEAQPDKSGLPSDRFSAERPEGSISTLTIQRTEQRDSAMYRCASRLGTGGRHYGYTFGSGTRLTVV.

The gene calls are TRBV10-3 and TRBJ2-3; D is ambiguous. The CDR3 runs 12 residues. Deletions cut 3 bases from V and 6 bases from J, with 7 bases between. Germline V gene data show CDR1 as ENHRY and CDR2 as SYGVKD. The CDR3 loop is CAISESDDTQYF. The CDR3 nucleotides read TGTGCCATCAGTGAAAGCGACGATACGCAGTATTTT.

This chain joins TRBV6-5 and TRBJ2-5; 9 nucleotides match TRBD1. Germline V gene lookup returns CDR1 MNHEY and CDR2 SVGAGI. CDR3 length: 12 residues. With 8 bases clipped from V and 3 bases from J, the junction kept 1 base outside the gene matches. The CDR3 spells CASGDREETQYF. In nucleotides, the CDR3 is TGTGCCAGCGGGGACAGGGAAGAGACCCAGTACTTC.

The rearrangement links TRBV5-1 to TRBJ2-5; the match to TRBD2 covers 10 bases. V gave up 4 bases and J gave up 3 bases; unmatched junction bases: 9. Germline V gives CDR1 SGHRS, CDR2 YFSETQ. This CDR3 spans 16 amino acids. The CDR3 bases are TGCGCCAGCAGCGCACTGACCGGGACTAGCGAAGAGACCCAGTACTTC. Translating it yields CASSALTGTSEETQYF.

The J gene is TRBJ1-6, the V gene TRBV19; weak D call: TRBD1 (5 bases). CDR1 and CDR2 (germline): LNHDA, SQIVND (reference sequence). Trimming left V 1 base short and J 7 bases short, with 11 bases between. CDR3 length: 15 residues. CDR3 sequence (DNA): TGTGCCAGTAGTATAGGCGGGGGAAGGAATTCACCCCTCCACTTT. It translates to CASSIGGGRNSPLHF.

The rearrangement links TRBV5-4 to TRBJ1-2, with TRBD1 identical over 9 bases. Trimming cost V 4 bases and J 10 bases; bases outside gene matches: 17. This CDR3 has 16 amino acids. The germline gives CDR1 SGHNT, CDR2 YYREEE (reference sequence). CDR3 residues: CASSKVPGQGYDVYTF. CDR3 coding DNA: TGTGCCAGCAGCAAGGTCCCGGGACAGGGTTACGATGTCTACACCTTC.

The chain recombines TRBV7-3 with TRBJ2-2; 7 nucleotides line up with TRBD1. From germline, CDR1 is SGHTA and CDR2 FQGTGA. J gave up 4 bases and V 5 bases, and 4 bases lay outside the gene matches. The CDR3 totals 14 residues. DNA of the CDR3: TGTGCCAGCAGCCCACAGGGGTCCACCGGGGAGCTGTTTTTT. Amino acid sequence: CASSPQGSTGELFF. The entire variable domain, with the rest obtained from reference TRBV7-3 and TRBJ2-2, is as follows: GAGVSQTPSNKVTEKGKYVELRCDPISGHTALYWYRQSLGQGPEFLIYFQGTGAADDSGLPNDRFFAVRPEGSVSTLKIQRTERGDSAVYLCASSPQGSTGELFFGEGSRLTVL.

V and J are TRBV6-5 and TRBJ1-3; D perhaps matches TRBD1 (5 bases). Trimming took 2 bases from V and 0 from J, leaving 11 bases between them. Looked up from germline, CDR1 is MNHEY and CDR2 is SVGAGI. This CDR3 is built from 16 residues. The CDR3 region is CASSYTGGLSGNTIYF. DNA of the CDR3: TGTGCCAGCAGTTACACCGGGGGACTCTCTGGAAACACCATATATTTT.

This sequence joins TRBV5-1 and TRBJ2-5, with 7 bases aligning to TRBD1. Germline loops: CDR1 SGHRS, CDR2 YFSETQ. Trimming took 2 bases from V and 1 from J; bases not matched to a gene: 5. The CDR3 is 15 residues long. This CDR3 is CASSLNRGSQETQYF. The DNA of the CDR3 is TGCGCCAGCAGCTTAAACAGGGGATCCCAAGAGACCCAGTACTTC.

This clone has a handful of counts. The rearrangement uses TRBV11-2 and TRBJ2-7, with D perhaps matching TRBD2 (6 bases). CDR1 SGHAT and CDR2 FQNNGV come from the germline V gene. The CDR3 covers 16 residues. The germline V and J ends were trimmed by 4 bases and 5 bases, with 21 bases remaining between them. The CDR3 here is CASSSGGTGLRDEQYF. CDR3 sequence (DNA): TGTGCCAGCAGCTCGGGCGGGACCGGCCTTCGAGACGAGCAGTACTTC.

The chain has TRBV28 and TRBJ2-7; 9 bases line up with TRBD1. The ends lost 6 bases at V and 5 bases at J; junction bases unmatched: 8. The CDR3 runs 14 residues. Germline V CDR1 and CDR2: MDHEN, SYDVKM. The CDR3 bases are TGTGCCAGCAGGCCGGGACAGGGCTCGAACGAGCAGTACTTC. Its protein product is CASRPGQGSNEQYF.

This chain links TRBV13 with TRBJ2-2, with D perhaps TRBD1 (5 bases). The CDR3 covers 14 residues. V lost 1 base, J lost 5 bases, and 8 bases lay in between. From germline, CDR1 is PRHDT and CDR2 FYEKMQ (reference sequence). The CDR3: CASSLVGPTGELFF. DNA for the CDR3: TGTGCCAGCAGCTTAGTGGGGCCGACCGGGGAGCTGTTTTTT.

In nucleotides, the CDR3 is TGTGCCAGCAGACCAAGCGGGGGGGCCGGAGAGACCCAGTACTTC. This codes for CASRPSGGAGETQYF. This sequence joins TRBV7-3 and TRBJ2-5, with TRBD2 identical over 10 bases. V shed 6 bases, J shed 4 bases, and the junction held 8 bases outside the gene matches. The germline gives CDR1 SGHTA, CDR2 FQGTGA. CDR3 length equals 15 residues.